The present T cell receptor beta chain was sequenced within a study of Tregs in tolerant kidney transplant recipients. TCRdb keeps only in-frame clones here, not all; method: immunoSEQ multiplex PCR. Of tens of thousands of clones listed, 91% are singletons. The CDR3 extends over 12 amino acids. Trimming pared 6 bases from V and 8 bases from J, leaving 13 bases between. The germline V gene has CDR1 MNHEY and CDR2 SVGAGI. The J gene is TRBJ1-1, the V gene TRBV6-5, with a tentative D call TRBD1 (6 bases). Sequenced material: Tregs from blood. This clonotype originated in a human donor in good health. CDR3 amino acids: CASRRGHVEAFF. In nucleotides, the CDR3 is TGTGCCAGCAGACGGGGACACGTCGAAGCTTTCTTT.